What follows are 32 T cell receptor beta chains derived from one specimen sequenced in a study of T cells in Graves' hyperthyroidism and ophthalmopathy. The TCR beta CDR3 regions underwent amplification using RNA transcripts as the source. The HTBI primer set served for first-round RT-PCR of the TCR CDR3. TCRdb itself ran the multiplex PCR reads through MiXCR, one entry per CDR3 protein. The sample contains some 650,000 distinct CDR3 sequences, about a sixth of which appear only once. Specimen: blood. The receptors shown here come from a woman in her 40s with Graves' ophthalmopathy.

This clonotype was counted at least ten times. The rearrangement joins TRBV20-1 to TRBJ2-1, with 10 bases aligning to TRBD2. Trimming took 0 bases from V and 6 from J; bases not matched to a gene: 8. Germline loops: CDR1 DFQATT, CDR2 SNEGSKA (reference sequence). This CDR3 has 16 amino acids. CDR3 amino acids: CSARDPAGGTSNEQFF. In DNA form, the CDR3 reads TGCAGTGCTAGAGACCCAGCGGGAGGGACCTCCAATGAGCAGTTCTTC.

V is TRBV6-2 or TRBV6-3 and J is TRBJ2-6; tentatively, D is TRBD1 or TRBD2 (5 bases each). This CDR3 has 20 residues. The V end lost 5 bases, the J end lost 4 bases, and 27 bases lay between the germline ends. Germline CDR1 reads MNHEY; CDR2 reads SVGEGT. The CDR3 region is CASSIPLSGTVLEGANVLTF. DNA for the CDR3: TGTGCCAGCAGTATACCACTCTCCGGGACGGTTCTCGAGGGGGCCAACGTCCTGACTTTC.

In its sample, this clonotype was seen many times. The DNA of the CDR3 is TGCAGTGCCATGTTGGCGTTGGGAACCACTGAAGCTTTCTTT. The encoded protein is CSAMLALGTTEAFF. The chain is built from TRBV20-1 and TRBJ1-1; D is unclear. Germline assignment: CDR1 DFQATT and CDR2 SNEGSKA (reference sequence). V was trimmed by 6 bases and J by 4 bases, leaving 18 bases between them. The CDR3 sequence is 14 residues long.

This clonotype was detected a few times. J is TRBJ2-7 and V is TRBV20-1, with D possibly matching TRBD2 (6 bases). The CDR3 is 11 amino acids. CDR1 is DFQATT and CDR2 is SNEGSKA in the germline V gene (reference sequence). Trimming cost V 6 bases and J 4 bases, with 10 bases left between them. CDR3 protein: CSAHGGYEQYF. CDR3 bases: TGCAGTGCCCACGGAGGGTACGAGCAGTACTTC.

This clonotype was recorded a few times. The CDR3 bases are TGTGCCAGCAGCTTGGGACAGCTAGCCTTTGAAGCTTTCTTT. Residues: CASSLGQLAFEAFF. The rearrangement joins TRBV7-9 to TRBJ1-1; TRBD1 agrees at 7 bases. Germline V lookup: CDR1 SEHNR, CDR2 FQNEAQ (reference sequence). The CDR3 length is 14 residues. With V trimmed by 3 bases and J by 7 bases, 8 bases remained unmatched.

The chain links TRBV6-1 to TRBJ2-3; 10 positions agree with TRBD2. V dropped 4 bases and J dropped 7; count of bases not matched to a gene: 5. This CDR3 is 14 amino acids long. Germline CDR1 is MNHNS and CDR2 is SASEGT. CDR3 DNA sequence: TGTGCCAGCAGTGTGCTAGCGGGAGTAAATACGCAGTATTTT. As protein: CASSVLAGVNTQYF.

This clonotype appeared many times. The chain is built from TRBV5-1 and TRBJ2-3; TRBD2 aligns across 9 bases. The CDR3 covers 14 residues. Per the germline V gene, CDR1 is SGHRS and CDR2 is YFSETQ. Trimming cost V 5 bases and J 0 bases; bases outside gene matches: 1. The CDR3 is CASSTSGSTDTQYF. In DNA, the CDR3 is TGCGCCAGCAGTACTAGCGGGAGCACAGATACGCAGTATTTT.

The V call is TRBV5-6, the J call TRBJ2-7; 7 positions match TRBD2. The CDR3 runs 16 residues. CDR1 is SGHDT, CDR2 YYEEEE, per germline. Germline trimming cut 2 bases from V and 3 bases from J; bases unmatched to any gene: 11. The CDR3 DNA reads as TGTGCCAGCAGCTTTTGGGGCGGGGGTCCTTTCTACGAGCAGTACTTC. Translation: CASSFWGGGPFYEQYF.

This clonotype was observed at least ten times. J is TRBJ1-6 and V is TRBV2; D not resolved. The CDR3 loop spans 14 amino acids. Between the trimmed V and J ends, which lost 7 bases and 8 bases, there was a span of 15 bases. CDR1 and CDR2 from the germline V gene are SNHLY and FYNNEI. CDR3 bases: TGTGCCAGCACTATCCGTCCTAGAGATTCACCCCTCCACTTT. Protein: CASTIRPRDSPLHF.

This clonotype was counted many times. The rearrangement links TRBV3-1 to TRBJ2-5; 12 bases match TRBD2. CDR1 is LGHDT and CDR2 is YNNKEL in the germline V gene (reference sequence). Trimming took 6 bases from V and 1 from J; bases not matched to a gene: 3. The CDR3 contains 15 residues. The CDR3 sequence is CASRLAGGLQETQYF. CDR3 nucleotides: TGTGCCAGCAGACTAGCGGGGGGTCTCCAAGAGACCCAGTACTTC.

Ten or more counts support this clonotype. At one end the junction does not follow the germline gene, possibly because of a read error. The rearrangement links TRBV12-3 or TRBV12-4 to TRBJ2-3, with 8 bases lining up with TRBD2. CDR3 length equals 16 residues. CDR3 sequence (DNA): TGTGCCAGCAGTTTTGTCCGCCTAGCGGGCACACATACGCAGTATTTT. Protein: CASSFVRLAGTHTQYF.

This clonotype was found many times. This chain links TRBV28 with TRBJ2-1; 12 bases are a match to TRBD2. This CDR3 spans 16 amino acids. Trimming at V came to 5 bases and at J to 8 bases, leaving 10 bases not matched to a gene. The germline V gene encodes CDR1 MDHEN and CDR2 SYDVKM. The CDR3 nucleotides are TGTGCCAGCAGTATTAGCACGCTAGCGGGAGGGGATGAGCAGTTCTTC. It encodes CASSISTLAGGDEQFF.

In nucleotides, the CDR3 is TGTGCCAGCAGATACGACGGTTCCACCGGGGAGCTGTTTTTT. Translated: CASRYDGSTGELFF. The rearrangement links TRBV6-1 to TRBJ2-2; D gene uncertain. Trimming stripped 6 bases from V and 4 bases from J, with 12 bases between. This CDR3 has 14 residues. The germline CDR1 and CDR2 sequences are MNHNS and SASEGT.

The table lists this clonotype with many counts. DNA for the CDR3: TGTGCCAGCAGCTTAGGGTTTTCCGGCGAGGCGCAGTATTTT. Translated, it gives CASSLGFSGEAQYF. The chain employs TRBV7-2 and TRBJ2-3, with D unresolved. The germline V gene has CDR1 SGHTA and CDR2 FQGNSA. The V end lost 1 base, the J end lost 10 bases, and 15 bases lay between the germline ends. The CDR3 sequence is 14 residues long. Full variable domain (missing parts from reference TRBV7-2 and TRBJ2-3): GAGVSQSPSNKVTEKGKDVELRCDPISGHTALYWYRQSLGQGLEFLIYFQGNSAPDKSGLPSDRFSAERTGGSVSTLTIQRTQQEDSAVYLCASSLGFSGEAQYFGPGTRLTVL.

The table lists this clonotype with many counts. The CDR3: CASSSDSSNEQFF. CDR3 sequence (DNA): TGTGCCAGCTCATCGGACAGCAGCAATGAGCAGTTCTTC. This rearrangement joins TRBV18 to TRBJ2-1; possibly TRBD1 for D (6 bases). The germline V gene has CDR1 KGHSH and CDR2 LQKENI. CDR3 size: 13 residues. Trimming pared 5 bases from V and 6 bases from J, leaving 11 bases between.

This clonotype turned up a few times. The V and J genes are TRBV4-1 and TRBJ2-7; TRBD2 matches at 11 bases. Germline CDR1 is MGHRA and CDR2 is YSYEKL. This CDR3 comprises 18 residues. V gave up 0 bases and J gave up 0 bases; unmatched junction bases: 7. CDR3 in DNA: TGCGCCAGCAGCCAAGATCGGCTAGCGGGAGGCATCTCCTACGAGCAGTACTTC. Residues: CASSQDRLAGGISYEQYF.

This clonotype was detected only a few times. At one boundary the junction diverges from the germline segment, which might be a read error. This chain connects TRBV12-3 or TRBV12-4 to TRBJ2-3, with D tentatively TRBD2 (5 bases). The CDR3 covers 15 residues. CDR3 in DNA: TGTGCCAGCAGTTTCTATCGGGCGGGTGGAGATATGCAGTATTTT. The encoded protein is CASSFYRAGGDMQYF.

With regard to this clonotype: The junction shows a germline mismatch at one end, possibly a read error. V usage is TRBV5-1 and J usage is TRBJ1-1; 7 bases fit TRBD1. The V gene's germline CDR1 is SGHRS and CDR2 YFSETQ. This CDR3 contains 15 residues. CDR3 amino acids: CASSLSQGMNTEASF. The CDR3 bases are TGCGCCAGCAGCTTATCACAGGGGATGAACACTGAAGCTTCCTTT.

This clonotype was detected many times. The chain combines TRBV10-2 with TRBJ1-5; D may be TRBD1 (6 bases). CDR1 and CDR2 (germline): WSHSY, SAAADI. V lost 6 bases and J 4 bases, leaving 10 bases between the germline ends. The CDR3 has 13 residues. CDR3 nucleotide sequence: TGCGCCAGCAGCACACAGGGAAATCAGCCCCAGCATTTT. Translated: CASSTQGNQPQHF.

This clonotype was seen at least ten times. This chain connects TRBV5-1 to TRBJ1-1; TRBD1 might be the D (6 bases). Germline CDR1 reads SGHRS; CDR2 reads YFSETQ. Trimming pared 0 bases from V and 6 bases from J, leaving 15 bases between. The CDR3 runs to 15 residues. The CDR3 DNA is TGCGCCAGCAGCTTGGTAGACAGGTTGGGCGCTGAAGCTTTCTTT. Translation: CASSLVDRLGAEAFF.

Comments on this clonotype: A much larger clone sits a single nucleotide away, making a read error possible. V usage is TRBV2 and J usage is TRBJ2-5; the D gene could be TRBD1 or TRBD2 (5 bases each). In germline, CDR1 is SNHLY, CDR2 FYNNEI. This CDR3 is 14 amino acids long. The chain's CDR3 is CASGASWAQGTQYF. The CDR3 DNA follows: TGTGCCAGCGGGGCTAGCTGGGCCCAAGGGACCCAGTACTTC.

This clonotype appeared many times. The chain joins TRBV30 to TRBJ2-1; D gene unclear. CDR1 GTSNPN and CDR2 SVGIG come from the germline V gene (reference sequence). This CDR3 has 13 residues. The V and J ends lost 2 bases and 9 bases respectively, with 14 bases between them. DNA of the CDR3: TGTGCCTGGAGTTTAGTCCGAGGCGGTGAGCAGTTCTTC. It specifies CAWSLVRGGEQFF.

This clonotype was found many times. The CDR3 loop reads CAWSVNGGDQPQHF. CDR3 coding DNA: TGTGCCTGGAGTGTTAATGGGGGGGATCAGCCCCAGCATTTT. The chain recombines TRBV30 with TRBJ1-5, with a weak D call TRBD1 (5 bases). This CDR3 is built from 14 residues. The germline gives CDR1 GTSNPN, CDR2 SVGIG (reference sequence). V gave up 0 bases and J gave up 5 bases, with 11 bases separating them.

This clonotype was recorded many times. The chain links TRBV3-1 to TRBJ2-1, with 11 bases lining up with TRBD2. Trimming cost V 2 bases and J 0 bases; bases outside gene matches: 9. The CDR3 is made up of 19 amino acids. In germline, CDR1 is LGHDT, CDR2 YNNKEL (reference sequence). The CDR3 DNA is TGTGCCAGCAGCCAACGGGGACTAGCGGACTACAGCTCCTACAATGAGCAGTTCTTC. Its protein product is CASSQRGLADYSSYNEQFF.

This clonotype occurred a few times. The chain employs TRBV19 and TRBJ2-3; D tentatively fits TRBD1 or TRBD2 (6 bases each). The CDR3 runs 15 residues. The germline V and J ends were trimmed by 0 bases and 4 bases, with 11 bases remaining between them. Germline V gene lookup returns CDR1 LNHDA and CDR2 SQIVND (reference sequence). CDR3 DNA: TGTGCCAGTAGTATAGATCTCGGGGGCGCAGATACGCAGTATTTT. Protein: CASSIDLGGADTQYF.

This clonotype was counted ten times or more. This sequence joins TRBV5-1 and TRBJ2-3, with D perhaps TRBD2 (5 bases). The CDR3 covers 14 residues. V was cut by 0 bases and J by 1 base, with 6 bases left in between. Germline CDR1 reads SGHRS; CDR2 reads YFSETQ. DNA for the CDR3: TGCGCCAGCAGCTTGGTTAGCGGCACAGATACGCAGTATTTT. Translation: CASSLVSGTDTQYF.

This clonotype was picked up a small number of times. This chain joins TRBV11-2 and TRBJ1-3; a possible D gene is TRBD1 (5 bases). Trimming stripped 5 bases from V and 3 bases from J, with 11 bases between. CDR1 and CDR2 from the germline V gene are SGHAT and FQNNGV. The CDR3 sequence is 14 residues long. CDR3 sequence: CASSQGPYGNTIYF. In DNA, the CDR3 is TGTGCCAGCAGCCAGGGCCCCTATGGAAACACCATATATTTT.

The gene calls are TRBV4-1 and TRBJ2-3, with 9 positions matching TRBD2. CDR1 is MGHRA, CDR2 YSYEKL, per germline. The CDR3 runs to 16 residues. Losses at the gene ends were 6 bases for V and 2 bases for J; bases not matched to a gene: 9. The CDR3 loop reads CASSQSTSGFTDTQYF. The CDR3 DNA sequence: TGCGCCAGCAGTCAATCGACTAGCGGCTTCACAGATACGCAGTATTTT.

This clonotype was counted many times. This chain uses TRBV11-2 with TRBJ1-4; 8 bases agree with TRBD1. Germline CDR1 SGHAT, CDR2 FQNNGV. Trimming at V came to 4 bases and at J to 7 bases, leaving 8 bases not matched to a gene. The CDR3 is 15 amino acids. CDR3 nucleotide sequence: TGTGCCAGCAGCTCTCGACAGGGGTCAGGTGAAAAACTGTTTTTT. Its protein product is CASSSRQGSGEKLFF.

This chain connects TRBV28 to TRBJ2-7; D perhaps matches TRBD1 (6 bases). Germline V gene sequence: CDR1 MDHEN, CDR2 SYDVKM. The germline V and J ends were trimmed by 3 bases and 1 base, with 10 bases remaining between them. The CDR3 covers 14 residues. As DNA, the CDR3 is TGTGCCAGCAGTTTTACCCAGGGGTCCTACGAGCAGTACTTC. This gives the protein CASSFTQGSYEQYF. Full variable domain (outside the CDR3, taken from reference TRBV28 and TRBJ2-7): DVKVTQSSRYLVKRTGEKVFLECVQDMDHENMFWYRQDPGLGLRLIYFSYDVKMKEKGDIPEGYSVSREKKERFSLILESASTNQTSMYLCASSFTQGSYEQYFGPGTRLTVT.

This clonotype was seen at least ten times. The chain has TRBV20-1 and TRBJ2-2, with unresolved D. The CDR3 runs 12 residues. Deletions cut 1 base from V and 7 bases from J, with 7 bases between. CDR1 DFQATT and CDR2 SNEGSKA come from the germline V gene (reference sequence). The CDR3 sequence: CSARGVLGELFF. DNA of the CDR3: TGCAGTGCTAGAGGGGTGCTCGGGGAGCTGTTTTTT.

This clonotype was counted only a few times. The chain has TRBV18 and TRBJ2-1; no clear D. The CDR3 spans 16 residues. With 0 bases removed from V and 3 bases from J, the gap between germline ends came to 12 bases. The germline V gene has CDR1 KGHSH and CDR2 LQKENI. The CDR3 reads CASSPPNSRLYNEQFF. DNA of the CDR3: TGTGCCAGCTCACCACCGAATTCCCGGCTCTACAATGAGCAGTTCTTC.